These T cell receptor beta chains were read from a single sample in a study of PD-1 blockade in classical Hodgkin lymphoma. TCRdb's copy holds only in-frame clones and misses some; the assay was immunoSEQ multiplex PCR. The sample has 70,000 or so clones; 93% are singletons. Sequences were obtained from peripheral blood mononuclear cells (PBMCs). These TCRs come from a human donor with classical Hodgkin lymphoma. Each CDR3 is given with its conserved first and last residue. The D gene is left open where the match is weak. Clone size, where shown, is once, few, many, or a class for clones that have expanded.

d_call: -; v_call: TRBV18; j_call: TRBJ2-5; clone_size: -; cdr3_nt: TGTGCCAGCTCACCAGTTAAAAGGGTCGGTTCGTTAGAGACCCAGTACTTC; cdr3_aa: CASSPVKRVGSLETQYF
d_call: TRBD1; v_call: TRBV7-9; j_call: TRBJ1-2; clone_size: -; cdr3_nt: TGTGCCAGCAGCATGGGACAGGGGGCCCCTCCTAACTATGGCTACACCTTC; cdr3_aa: CASSMGQGAPPNYGYTF
d_call: -; v_call: TRBV19; j_call: TRBJ2-7; clone_size: -; cdr3_nt: TGTGCCAGTAGTGGCCTGGACACCTCCTACGAGCAGTACTTC; cdr3_aa: CASSGLDTSYEQYF
d_call: -; v_call: TRBV11-2; j_call: TRBJ1-5; clone_size: -; cdr3_nt: TGTGCCAGCAGCTCCTTTCCCAATCAGCCCCAGCATTTT; cdr3_aa: CASSSFPNQPQHF
d_call: -; v_call: TRBV18; j_call: TRBJ1-3; clone_size: -; cdr3_nt: TGTGCCAGCTCACAGCGCCGAGACTCTGGAAACACCATATATTTT; cdr3_aa: CASSQRRDSGNTIYF
d_call: TRBD1; v_call: TRBV10-3; j_call: TRBJ1-2; clone_size: -; cdr3_nt: TGTGCCATCAGTGCAACCCAAACGGACAGGCGGGGCTACACCTTC; cdr3_aa: CAISATQTDRRGYTF
d_call: -; v_call: TRBV29-1; j_call: TRBJ2-1; clone_size: -; cdr3_nt: TGCAGCGTCCAGGGTCCCCTTTACAATGAGCAGTTCTTC; cdr3_aa: CSVQGPLYNEQFF
d_call: -; v_call: TRBV2; j_call: TRBJ2-2; clone_size: -; cdr3_nt: TGTGCCAGCAGTGTTATCAGGGCGGAGAACACCGGGGAGCTGTTTTTT; cdr3_aa: CASSVIRAENTGELFF
d_call: -; v_call: TRBV6-1; j_call: TRBJ1-1; clone_size: -; cdr3_nt: TGTGCCAGCAAAGTTCAGCAGGGGATCACTGAAGCTTTCTTT; cdr3_aa: CASKVQQGITEAFF
d_call: TRBD1; v_call: TRBV7-7; j_call: TRBJ1-2; clone_size: -; cdr3_nt: TGTGCCAGCGCTCCCTTACAGGGGAGCCATGGCTACACCTTC; cdr3_aa: CASAPLQGSHGYTF
d_call: -; v_call: TRBV7-8; j_call: TRBJ1-1; clone_size: -; cdr3_nt: TGTGCCAGCAGCGCACAGGGTCAGAGGGCTGAAGCTTTCTTT; cdr3_aa: CASSAQGQRAEAFF
d_call: -; v_call: TRBV6-7; j_call: TRBJ2-1; clone_size: once; cdr3_nt: TGTGCCAGAAGCCGCCCCCTGCCGGGAGATGGGTACAATGAGCAGTTCTTC; cdr3_aa: CARSRPLPGDGYNEQFF
d_call: -; v_call: TRBV6-5; j_call: TRBJ2-6; clone_size: -; cdr3_nt: TGTGCCAGCTTGGGAGGAGGGACTGGGGCCAACGTCCTGACTTTC; cdr3_aa: CASLGGGTGANVLTF
d_call: -; v_call: TRBV7-8; j_call: TRBJ1-6; clone_size: -; cdr3_nt: TGTGCCAGCAGCTTAAGAATGGCGGCGAGCTCCTATAATTCACCCCTCCACTTT; cdr3_aa: CASSLRMAASSYNSPLHF
d_call: TRBD1; v_call: TRBV6-5; j_call: TRBJ1-2; clone_size: -; cdr3_nt: TGTGCCAGCAGTCGTCGGGACAGTTCTACTATGGAGTACACCTTC; cdr3_aa: CASSRRDSSTMEYTF
d_call: -; v_call: TRBV18; j_call: TRBJ1-5; clone_size: -; cdr3_nt: TGTGCCAGCTCAACACAGGGTCAGCCCCAGCATTTT; cdr3_aa: CASSTQGQPQHF
d_call: -; v_call: TRBV6-6; j_call: TRBJ2-7; clone_size: -; cdr3_nt: TGTGCCAGCAGTTACTCTGGGGCGGGACCCTCCTACGAGCAGTACTTC; cdr3_aa: CASSYSGAGPSYEQYF
d_call: -; v_call: TRBV18; j_call: TRBJ2-3; clone_size: -; cdr3_nt: TGTGCCAGCTCACCCGTGAGTCAGGGCACAGATACGCAGTATTTT; cdr3_aa: CASSPVSQGTDTQYF
d_call: -; v_call: TRBV6-1; j_call: TRBJ1-2; clone_size: -; cdr3_nt: TGTGCCAGCAGTGAAGTGGCGACAGGCCCATATGGCTACACCTTC; cdr3_aa: CASSEVATGPYGYTF
d_call: TRBD1; v_call: TRBV7-6; j_call: TRBJ2-5; clone_size: -; cdr3_nt: TGTGCCAGCAGCCTATCGACAGGGCCAAAAGAGACCCAGTACTTC; cdr3_aa: CASSLSTGPKETQYF
d_call: TRBD1; v_call: TRBV19; j_call: TRBJ1-5; clone_size: -; cdr3_nt: TGTGCCAGTAGGGGACAGGGACGGCAACCCCAGCATTTT; cdr3_aa: CASRGQGRQPQHF
d_call: -; v_call: TRBV18; j_call: TRBJ1-2; clone_size: -; cdr3_nt: TGTGCCAGCTCACCATTTGACCCAGAGGGGTATGGCTACACCTTC; cdr3_aa: CASSPFDPEGYGYTF
d_call: -; v_call: TRBV6-5; j_call: TRBJ2-3; clone_size: -; cdr3_nt: TGTGCCAGCAGTTACTCGGGCTTTGGGGGGGATACGCAGTATTTT; cdr3_aa: CASSYSGFGGDTQYF
d_call: -; v_call: TRBV6-1; j_call: TRBJ2-7; clone_size: -; cdr3_nt: TGTGCCAGCAGTGAAGCGCTTGGCTCCTACGAGCAGTACTTC; cdr3_aa: CASSEALGSYEQYF
d_call: -; v_call: TRBV6-1; j_call: TRBJ1-1; clone_size: -; cdr3_nt: TGTGCCGGGGGACGGATGAACACTGAAGCTTTCTTT; cdr3_aa: CAGGRMNTEAFF
d_call: -; v_call: TRBV11-2; j_call: TRBJ1-5; clone_size: -; cdr3_nt: TGTGCCAGCAGCTTAGACATGGGTCAGCCCCAGCATTTT; cdr3_aa: CASSLDMGQPQHF
d_call: -; v_call: TRBV5-1; j_call: TRBJ1-1; clone_size: -; cdr3_nt: TGCGCCAGCAGCTCCGGAGCAGAGTACACTGAAGCTTTCTTT; cdr3_aa: CASSSGAEYTEAFF
d_call: -; v_call: TRBV11-3; j_call: TRBJ2-1; clone_size: -; cdr3_nt: TGTGCCAGCAGCCGTAACAATGAGCAGTTCTTC; cdr3_aa: CASSRNNEQFF
d_call: -; v_call: TRBV19; j_call: TRBJ2-4; clone_size: -; cdr3_nt: TGTGCCAGTAGTGAAGGAACAGGGTCTGCTGCCAAAAACATTCAGTACTTC; cdr3_aa: CASSEGTGSAAKNIQYF
d_call: -; v_call: TRBV2; j_call: TRBJ2-2; clone_size: -; cdr3_nt: TGTGCCAGCAGTGTCGGGGTTATCGCCGGGGAGCTGTTTTTT; cdr3_aa: CASSVGVIAGELFF
d_call: TRBD1; v_call: TRBV15; j_call: TRBJ1-1; clone_size: once; cdr3_nt: TGTGCCACCAGCAGGATAGGACAGGGCTCGTTAGCTTTCTTT; cdr3_aa: CATSRIGQGSLAFF
d_call: -; v_call: TRBV6-1; j_call: TRBJ1-2; clone_size: -; cdr3_nt: TGTGCCAGCAGGGGACTAGGACGGGGAAATGGCTACACCTTC; cdr3_aa: CASRGLGRGNGYTF
d_call: TRBD2; v_call: TRBV2; j_call: TRBJ2-1; clone_size: -; cdr3_nt: TGTGCCAGCAGCTGGGGGGGAAAAGGCAATGAGCAGTTCTTC; cdr3_aa: CASSWGGKGNEQFF
d_call: -; v_call: TRBV15; j_call: TRBJ1-5; clone_size: -; cdr3_nt: TGTGCCACCAGCAGAGATAAGGGATACAATCAGCCCCAGCATTTT; cdr3_aa: CATSRDKGYNQPQHF
d_call: TRBD1; v_call: TRBV10-1; j_call: TRBJ1-2; clone_size: -; cdr3_nt: TGCGCGCAAACCCAGCATGACAGGGAGTATGGCTATGGCTACACCTTC; cdr3_aa: CAQTQHDREYGYGYTF
d_call: -; v_call: TRBV5-1; j_call: TRBJ2-3; clone_size: -; cdr3_nt: TGCGCCAGCAGCCAGGGGAGTGGGGATACGCAGTATTTT; cdr3_aa: CASSQGSGDTQYF
d_call: TRBD1; v_call: TRBV19; j_call: TRBJ2-1; clone_size: -; cdr3_nt: TGTGCCAGTAGTATCTACAGGGGGCCGGGGAATGAGCAGTTCTTC; cdr3_aa: CASSIYRGPGNEQFF
d_call: TRBD1; v_call: TRBV19; j_call: TRBJ1-1; clone_size: -; cdr3_nt: TGTGCCAGTAGTATAGGGACAGGGTTGACTGAAGCTTTCTTT; cdr3_aa: CASSIGTGLTEAFF
d_call: TRBD1; v_call: TRBV7-9; j_call: TRBJ2-1; clone_size: -; cdr3_nt: TGTGCCAGCAGCTTAGGGACAGGGACGGCGACTACAAATGAGCAGTTCTTC; cdr3_aa: CASSLGTGTATTNEQFF
d_call: -; v_call: TRBV27; j_call: TRBJ2-5; clone_size: -; cdr3_nt: TGTGCCAGCAGTTTCTCCCGGGGCTCAAACCAAGAGACCCAGTACTTC; cdr3_aa: CASSFSRGSNQETQYF
d_call: TRBD1; v_call: TRBV19; j_call: TRBJ2-1; clone_size: -; cdr3_nt: TGTGCCAGTATCGGGGACAGGGGGAGAGGTGAGCAGTTCTTC; cdr3_aa: CASIGDRGRGEQFF
d_call: TRBD2; v_call: TRBV5-1; j_call: TRBJ2-1; clone_size: -; cdr3_nt: TGCGCCAGCATCTCGGGGGGAAACTCCTACAATGAGCAGTTCTTC; cdr3_aa: CASISGGNSYNEQFF
d_call: TRBD1; v_call: TRBV6-6; j_call: TRBJ1-6; clone_size: -; cdr3_nt: TGTGCCAGCAGTTACGTTACACAGGGGTATTCACCCCTCCACTTT; cdr3_aa: CASSYVTQGYSPLHF
d_call: TRBD1; v_call: TRBV11-2; j_call: TRBJ1-2; clone_size: -; cdr3_nt: TGTGCCAGCAGCTTAGAAGGGACAGCTTATGGCTACACCTTC; cdr3_aa: CASSLEGTAYGYTF
d_call: -; v_call: TRBV5-1; j_call: TRBJ2-2; clone_size: -; cdr3_nt: TGCGCCAGCAGCTTGGTCAAATTCGCGAACACCGGGGAGCTGTTTTTT; cdr3_aa: CASSLVKFANTGELFF
d_call: -; v_call: TRBV29-1; j_call: TRBJ1-5; clone_size: -; cdr3_nt: TGCAGCGTCGATTATAGGGGTTGCAATCAGCCCCAGCATTTT; cdr3_aa: CSVDYRGCNQPQHF
d_call: -; v_call: TRBV5-1; j_call: TRBJ2-7; clone_size: -; cdr3_nt: TGCGCCAGCAGCTTGGCACTGGGTCAGCAGTACTTC; cdr3_aa: CASSLALGQQYF
d_call: -; v_call: TRBV6-5; j_call: TRBJ2-2; clone_size: few; cdr3_nt: TGTGCCAGCAGTTACTCAGCGACAGGGAACACCGGGGAGCTGTTTTTT; cdr3_aa: CASSYSATGNTGELFF
d_call: -; v_call: TRBV2; j_call: TRBJ1-2; clone_size: once; cdr3_nt: TGTGCCAGCAGTGAAGCCCGACATTCGGATGGCTACACCTTC; cdr3_aa: CASSEARHSDGYTF
d_call: -; v_call: TRBV5-4; j_call: TRBJ1-1; clone_size: -; cdr3_nt: TGTGCCAGCAGCAGGGCGTCAGGCTTGAACACTGAAGCTTTCTTT; cdr3_aa: CASSRASGLNTEAFF
d_call: -; v_call: TRBV4-1; j_call: TRBJ1-2; clone_size: -; cdr3_nt: TGCGCCAGCAGCTCGGCGAGCAGGGGCTATGGCTACACCTTC; cdr3_aa: CASSSASRGYGYTF
d_call: -; v_call: TRBV25-1; j_call: TRBJ2-7; clone_size: -; cdr3_nt: TGTGCCAGCTCCCGGGCGGCCGAGCAGTACTTC; cdr3_aa: CASSRAAEQYF
d_call: -; v_call: TRBV7-8; j_call: TRBJ2-1; clone_size: -; cdr3_nt: TGTGCCAGCAGTCCGAGGGGGGCGGGCTTCTCCTACAATGAGCAGTTCTTC; cdr3_aa: CASSPRGAGFSYNEQFF
d_call: -; v_call: TRBV5-1; j_call: TRBJ1-2; clone_size: -; cdr3_nt: TGCGCCAGCAGCTTGGGTGGGGGCGAAAACTATGGCTACACCTTC; cdr3_aa: CASSLGGGENYGYTF
d_call: TRBD2; v_call: TRBV19; j_call: TRBJ2-7; clone_size: -; cdr3_nt: TGTGCCAGTAGTATTAGGGGACTAGCGGGAAACGAGCAGTACTTC; cdr3_aa: CASSIRGLAGNEQYF
d_call: -; v_call: TRBV4-2; j_call: TRBJ1-2; clone_size: -; cdr3_nt: TGTGCCAGCAGCCAAGACGGGACATATGGCTACACCTTC; cdr3_aa: CASSQDGTYGYTF
d_call: TRBD1; v_call: TRBV5-1; j_call: TRBJ1-1; clone_size: -; cdr3_nt: TGCGCCAGCAGCCTGGGACAGGGTTTCACTGAAGCTTTCTTT; cdr3_aa: CASSLGQGFTEAFF
d_call: -; v_call: TRBV29-1; j_call: TRBJ2-1; clone_size: -; cdr3_nt: TGCAGCGTTGGGGGACAAAGGACTAGTTCGAATGAGCAGTTCTTC; cdr3_aa: CSVGGQRTSSNEQFF
d_call: -; v_call: TRBV5-8; j_call: TRBJ2-1; clone_size: -; cdr3_nt: TGTGCCAGCAGCTACGACCGAGAAGAGTACAATGAGCAGTTCTTC; cdr3_aa: CASSYDREEYNEQFF
d_call: TRBD2; v_call: TRBV7-8; j_call: TRBJ2-2; clone_size: -; cdr3_nt: TGTGCCAGCAGCTTAGCAGGACTAGCGGGCGCCGGGGAGCTGTTTTTT; cdr3_aa: CASSLAGLAGAGELFF